Below, one TCR beta chain is given with its context. This clone's antigen is unknown. Within one base of it there is no much larger clone, and no base qualities were kept. TCRbeta CDR3 regions were amplified from genomic DNA by means of the immunoSEQ Assay, a bias-controlled multiplex PCR. Per the authors' processing: Nucleated cell counts per sample were estimated from amplification of reference gene primers within the assay. To quantify the absolute abundance of each unique TCRbeta CDR3 rearrangement, sequence reads were collapsed and filtered. For each sample, productive Simpson clonality was calculated by taking the square root of Simpson's diversity index across productive rearrangements. TCRdb mirrors the immuneACCESS table, restricted to in-frame sequences. Some clones are absent from its copies; in checked studies, under half trace to an unresolved V gene, and the reason for the others is unknown. For V, J and clone size, that table is used; D and trimming come from the DNA. In all, the sample holds around 260,000 clones, and 80% to 90% of those were seen once. The top ten hold 0.75% to 0.9% of the sample.

The data belong to a study of blood T cell repertoires in COVID-19 (dated by TCRdb to the early 2020s). Some background on the complete study: The collaborator samples originated in the United States, Italy and Spain and spanned the acute and convalescent phases of COVID-19. The material from the prospective study consisted of cDNA or gDNA derived from T cells, B-cell-depleted T cells, or PBMCs. Deeply sampled blood TCRbeta repertoires from subjects exposed to, actively infected with, or recovered from COVID-19 were included in the dataset. The repertoires were released in a freely available public database intended as a resource for research on the immune response to SARS-CoV-2. The samples were drawn from the first 160 participants of the ongoing ImmuneRACE study and from 950 to 1,500 subjects provided by 6 global collaborators. Sample metadata almost always included a de-identified subject ID, COVID-19 status, age in years and sex. HLA class I and class II types, where available, came from metadata supplied by the sample provider rather than from assay-based typing.

The collaborating institutions used their own protocols to collect whole blood in K2EDTA tubes. For TCRbeta analysis, collaborators shipped samples in one of three forms: frozen whole blood, isolated PBMCs, or DNA extracted from either of those sample types. Trimming takes 8 bases off V and 4 bases off J; junction bases not matched to a gene: 7. As encoded in the germline V gene, CDR1 is SGHAT while CDR2 is FQNNGV. Including cysteine and phenylalanine, the CDR3 has 14 amino acids. Only the CDR3 portion is preserved as DNA: 42 bases, with reading frame beginning at the first base. Study-wide findings and limitations: Clinical and demographic metadata were provided uncurated, with the amount varying by source and participant.

This chain joins TRBV11-2 to TRBJ2-7; TRBD2 lines up with 11 middle nucleotides. The material sequenced was peripheral blood. This receptor was identified in a man aged 25-45 years with acute or convalescent COVID-19. CDR3 reads: CASEPGLAAYEQYF. In nucleotide form, the sequence is TGTGCCAGCGAACCGGGACTAGCGGCGTACGAGCAGTACTTC.